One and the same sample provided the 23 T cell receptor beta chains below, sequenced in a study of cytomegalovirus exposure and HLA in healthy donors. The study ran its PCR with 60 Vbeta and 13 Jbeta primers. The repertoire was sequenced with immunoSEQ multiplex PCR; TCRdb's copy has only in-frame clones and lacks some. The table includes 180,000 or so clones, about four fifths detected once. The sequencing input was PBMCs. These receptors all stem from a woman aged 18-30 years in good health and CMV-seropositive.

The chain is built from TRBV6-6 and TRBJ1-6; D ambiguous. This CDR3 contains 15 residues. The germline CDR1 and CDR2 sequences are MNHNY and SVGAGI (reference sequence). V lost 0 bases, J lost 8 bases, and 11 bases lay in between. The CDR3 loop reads CASSYSFRGHSPLHF. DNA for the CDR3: TGTGCCAGCAGTTACTCGTTCAGAGGGCATTCACCCCTCCACTTT.

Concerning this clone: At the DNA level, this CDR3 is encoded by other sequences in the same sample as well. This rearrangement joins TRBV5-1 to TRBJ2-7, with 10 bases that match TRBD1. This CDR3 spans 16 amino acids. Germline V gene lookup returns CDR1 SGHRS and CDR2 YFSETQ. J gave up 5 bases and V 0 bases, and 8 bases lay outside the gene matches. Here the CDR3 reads CASSLGPGQGLHEQYF. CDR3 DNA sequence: TGCGCCAGCAGCTTGGGGCCGGGACAGGGGCTTCACGAGCAGTACTTC.

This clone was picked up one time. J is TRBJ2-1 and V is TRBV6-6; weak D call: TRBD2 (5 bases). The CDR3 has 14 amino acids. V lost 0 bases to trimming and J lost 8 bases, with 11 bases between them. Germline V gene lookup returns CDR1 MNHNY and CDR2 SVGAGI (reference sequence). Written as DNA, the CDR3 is TGTGCCAGCAGTTACTCGAATGGGGAGCATGAGCAGTTCTTC. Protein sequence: CASSYSNGEHEQFF.

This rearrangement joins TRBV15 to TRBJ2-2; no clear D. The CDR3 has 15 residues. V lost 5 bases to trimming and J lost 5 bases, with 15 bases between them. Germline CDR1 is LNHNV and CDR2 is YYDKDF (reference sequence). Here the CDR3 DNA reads TGTGCCACCAGCGGTACTATGCGTCGGACCGGGGAGCTGTTTTTT. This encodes CATSGTMRRTGELFF. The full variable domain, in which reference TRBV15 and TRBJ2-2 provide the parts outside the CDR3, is DAMVIQNPRYQVTQFGKPVTLSCSQTLNHNVMYWYQQKSSQAPKLLFHYYDKDFNNEADTPDNFQSRRPNTSFCFLDIRSPGLGDTAMYLCATSGTMRRTGELFFGEGSRLTVL.

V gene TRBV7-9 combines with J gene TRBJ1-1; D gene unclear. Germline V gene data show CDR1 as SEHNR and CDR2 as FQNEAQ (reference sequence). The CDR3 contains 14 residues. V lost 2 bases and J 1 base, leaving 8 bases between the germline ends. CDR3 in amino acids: CASSLTRQNTEAFF. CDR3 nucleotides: TGTGCCAGCAGCTTAACCAGACAGAACACTGAAGCTTTCTTT.

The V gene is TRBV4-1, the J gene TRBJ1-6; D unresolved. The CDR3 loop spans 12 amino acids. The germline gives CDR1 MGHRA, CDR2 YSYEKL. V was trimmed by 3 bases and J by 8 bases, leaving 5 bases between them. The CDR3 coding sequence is TGCGCCAGCAGCCAGGGCGATTCACCCCTCCACTTT. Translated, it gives CASSQGDSPLHF.

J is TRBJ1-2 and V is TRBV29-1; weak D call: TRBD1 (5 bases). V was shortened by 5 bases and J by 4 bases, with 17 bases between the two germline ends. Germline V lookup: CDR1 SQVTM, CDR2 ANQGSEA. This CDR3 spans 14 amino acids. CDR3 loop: CSVTQDIGVYGYTF. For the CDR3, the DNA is TGCAGCGTTACCCAAGATATAGGGGTCTATGGCTACACCTTC.

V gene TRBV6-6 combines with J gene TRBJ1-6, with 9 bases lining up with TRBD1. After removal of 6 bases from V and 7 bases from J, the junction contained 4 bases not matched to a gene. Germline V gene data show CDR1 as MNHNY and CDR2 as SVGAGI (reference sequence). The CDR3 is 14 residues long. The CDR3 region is CASRSGTGNSPLHF. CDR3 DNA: TGTGCCAGCAGGTCGGGGACAGGGAATTCACCCCTCCACTTT.

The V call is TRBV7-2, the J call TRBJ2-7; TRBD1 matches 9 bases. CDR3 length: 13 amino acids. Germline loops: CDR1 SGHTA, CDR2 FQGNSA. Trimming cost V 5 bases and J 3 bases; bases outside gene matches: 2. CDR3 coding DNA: TGTGCCAGCAGCCGGGGACAGGGCTACGAGCAGTACTTC. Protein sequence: CASSRGQGYEQYF.

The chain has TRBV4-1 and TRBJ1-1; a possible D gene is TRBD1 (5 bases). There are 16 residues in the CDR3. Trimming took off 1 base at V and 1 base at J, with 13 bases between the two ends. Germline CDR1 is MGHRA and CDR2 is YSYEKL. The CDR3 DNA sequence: TGCGCCAGCAGCCAAGTCTCCGGACACGCGAACACTGAAGCTTTCTTT. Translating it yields CASSQVSGHANTEAFF.

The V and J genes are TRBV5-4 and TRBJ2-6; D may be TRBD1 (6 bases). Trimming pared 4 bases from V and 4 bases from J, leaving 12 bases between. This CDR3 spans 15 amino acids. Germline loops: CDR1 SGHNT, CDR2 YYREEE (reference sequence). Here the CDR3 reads CASSLTGSGANVLTF. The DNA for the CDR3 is TGTGCCAGCAGCCTAACAGGGTCCGGGGCCAACGTCCTGACTTTC.

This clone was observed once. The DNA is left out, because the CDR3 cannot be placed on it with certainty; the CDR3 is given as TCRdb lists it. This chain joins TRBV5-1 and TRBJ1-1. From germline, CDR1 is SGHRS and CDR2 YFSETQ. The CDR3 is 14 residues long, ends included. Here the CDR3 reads CASSLDFRGTEAFF.

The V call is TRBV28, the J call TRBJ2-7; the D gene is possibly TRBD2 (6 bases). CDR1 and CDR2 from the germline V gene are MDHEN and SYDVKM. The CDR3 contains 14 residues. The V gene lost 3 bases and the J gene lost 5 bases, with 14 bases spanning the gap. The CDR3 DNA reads TGTGCCAGCAGTTTGACGGGACTGCCCGACGAGCAGTACTTC. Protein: CASSLTGLPDEQYF.

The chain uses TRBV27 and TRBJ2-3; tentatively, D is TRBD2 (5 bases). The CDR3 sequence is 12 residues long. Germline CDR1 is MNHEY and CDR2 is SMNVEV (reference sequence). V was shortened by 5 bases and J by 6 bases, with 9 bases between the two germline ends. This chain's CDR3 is CASSVSGDTQYF. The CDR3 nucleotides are TGTGCCAGCAGTGTTTCGGGGGATACGCAGTATTTT.

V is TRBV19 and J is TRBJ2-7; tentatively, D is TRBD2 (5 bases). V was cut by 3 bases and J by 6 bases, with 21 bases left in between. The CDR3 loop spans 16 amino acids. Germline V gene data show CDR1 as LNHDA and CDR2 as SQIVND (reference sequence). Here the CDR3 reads CASSISEGQPRGEQYF. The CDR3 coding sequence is TGTGCCAGTAGTATTTCTGAAGGGCAGCCTCGGGGCGAGCAGTACTTC.

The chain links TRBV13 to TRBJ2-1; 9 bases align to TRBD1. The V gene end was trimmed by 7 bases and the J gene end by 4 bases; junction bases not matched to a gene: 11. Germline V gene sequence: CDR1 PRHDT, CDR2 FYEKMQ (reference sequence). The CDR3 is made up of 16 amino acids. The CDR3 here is CASNKRGTGQYNEQFF. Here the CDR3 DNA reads TGTGCCAGCAACAAAAGGGGGACAGGGCAATACAATGAGCAGTTCTTC. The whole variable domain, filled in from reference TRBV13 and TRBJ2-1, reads AAGVIQSPRHLIKEKRETATLKCYPIPRHDTVYWYQQGPGQDPQFLISFYEKMQSDKGSIPDRFSAQQFSDYHSELNMSSLELGDSALYFCASNKRGTGQYNEQFFGPGTRLTVL.

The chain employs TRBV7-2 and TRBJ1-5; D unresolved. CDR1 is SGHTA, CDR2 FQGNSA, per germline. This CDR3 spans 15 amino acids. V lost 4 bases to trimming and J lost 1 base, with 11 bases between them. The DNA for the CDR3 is TGTGCCAGCAGCTCAGAGGGCGCGAGCAATCAGCCCCAGCATTTT. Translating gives CASSSEGASNQPQHF.

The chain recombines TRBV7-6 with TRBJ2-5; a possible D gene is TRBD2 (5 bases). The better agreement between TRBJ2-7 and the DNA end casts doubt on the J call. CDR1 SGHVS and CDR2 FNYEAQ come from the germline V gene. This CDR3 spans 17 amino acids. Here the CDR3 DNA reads TGTGCCAGCAGCTTAGGGGCGGGCAGAAAGGGCGGAGGCGAGCAGTACTTC. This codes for CASSLGAGRKGGGEQYF.

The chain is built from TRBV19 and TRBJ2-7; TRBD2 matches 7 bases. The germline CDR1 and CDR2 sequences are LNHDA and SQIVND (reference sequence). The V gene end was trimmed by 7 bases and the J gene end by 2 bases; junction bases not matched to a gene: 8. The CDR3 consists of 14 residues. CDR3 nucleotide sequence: TGTGCCAGTAACATAGGGAGGGGTCCCTACGAGCAGTACTTC. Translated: CASNIGRGPYEQYF.

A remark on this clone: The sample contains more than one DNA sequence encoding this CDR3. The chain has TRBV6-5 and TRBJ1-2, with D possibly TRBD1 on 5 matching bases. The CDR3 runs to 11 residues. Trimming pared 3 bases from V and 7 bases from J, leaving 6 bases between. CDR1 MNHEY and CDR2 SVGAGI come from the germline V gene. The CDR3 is CASSYRGGYTF. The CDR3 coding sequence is TGTGCCAGCAGTTATAGGGGTGGCTACACCTTC.

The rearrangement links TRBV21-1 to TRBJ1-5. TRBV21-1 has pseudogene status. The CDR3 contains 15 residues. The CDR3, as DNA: TGTGCCAGCAGCAAAGCATTGCGGGTTGGGCAGCCCCAGCATTTT. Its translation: CASSKALRVGQPQHF.

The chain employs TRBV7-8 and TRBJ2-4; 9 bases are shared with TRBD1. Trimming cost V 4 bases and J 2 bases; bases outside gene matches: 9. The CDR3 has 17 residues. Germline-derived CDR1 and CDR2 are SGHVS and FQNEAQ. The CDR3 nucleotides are TGTGCCAGCAGCTCCCGGGACAGGGAGAGATCCAAAAACATTCAGTACTTC. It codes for CASSSRDRERSKNIQYF.

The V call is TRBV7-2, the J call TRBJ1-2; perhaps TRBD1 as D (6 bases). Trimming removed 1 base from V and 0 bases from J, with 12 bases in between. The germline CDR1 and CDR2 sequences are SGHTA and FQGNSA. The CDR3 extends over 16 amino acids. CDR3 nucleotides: TGTGCCAGCAGCTTAGTAAGGACAGAGGCTAACTATGGCTACACCTTC. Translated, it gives CASSLVRTEANYGYTF.